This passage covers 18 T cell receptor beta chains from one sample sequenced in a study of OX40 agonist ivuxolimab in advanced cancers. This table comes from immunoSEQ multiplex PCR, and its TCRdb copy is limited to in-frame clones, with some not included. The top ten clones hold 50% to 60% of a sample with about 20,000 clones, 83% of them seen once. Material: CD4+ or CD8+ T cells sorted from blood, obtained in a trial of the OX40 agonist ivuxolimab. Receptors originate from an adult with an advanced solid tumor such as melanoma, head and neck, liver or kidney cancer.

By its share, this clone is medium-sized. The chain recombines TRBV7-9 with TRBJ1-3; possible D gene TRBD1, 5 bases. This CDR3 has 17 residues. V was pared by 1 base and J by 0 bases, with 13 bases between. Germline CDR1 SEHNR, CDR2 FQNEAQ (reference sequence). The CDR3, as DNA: TGTGCCAGCAGCTTAGTGGTCGCGGGGCTCTCTGGAAACACCATATATTTT. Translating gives CASSLVVAGLSGNTIYF.

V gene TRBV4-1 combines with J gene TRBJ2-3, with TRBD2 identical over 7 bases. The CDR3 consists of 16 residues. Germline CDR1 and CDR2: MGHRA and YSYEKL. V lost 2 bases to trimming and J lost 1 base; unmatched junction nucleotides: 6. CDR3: CASSQQPSGGTDTQYF. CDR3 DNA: TGCGCCAGCAGCCAACAACCTAGCGGAGGCACAGATACGCAGTATTTT.

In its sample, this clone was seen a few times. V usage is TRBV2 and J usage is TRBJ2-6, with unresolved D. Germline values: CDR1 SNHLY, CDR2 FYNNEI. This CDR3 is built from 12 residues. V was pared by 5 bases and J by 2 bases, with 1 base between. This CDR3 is CASSTGANVLTF. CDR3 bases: TGTGCCAGCAGTACTGGGGCCAACGTCCTGACTTTC.

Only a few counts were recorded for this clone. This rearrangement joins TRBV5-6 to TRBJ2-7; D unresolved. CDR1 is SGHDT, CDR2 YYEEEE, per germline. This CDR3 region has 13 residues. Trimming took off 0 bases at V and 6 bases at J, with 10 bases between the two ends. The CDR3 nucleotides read TGTGCCAGCAGCTTGGTCGACTCTCCCGAGCAGTACTTC. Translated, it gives CASSLVDSPEQYF.

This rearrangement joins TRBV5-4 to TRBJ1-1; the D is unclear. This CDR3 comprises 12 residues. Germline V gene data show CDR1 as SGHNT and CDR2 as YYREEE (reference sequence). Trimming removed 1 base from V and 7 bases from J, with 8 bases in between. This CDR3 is CASSLFSDEAFF. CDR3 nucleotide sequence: TGTGCCAGCAGCTTGTTCAGTGATGAAGCTTTCTTT.

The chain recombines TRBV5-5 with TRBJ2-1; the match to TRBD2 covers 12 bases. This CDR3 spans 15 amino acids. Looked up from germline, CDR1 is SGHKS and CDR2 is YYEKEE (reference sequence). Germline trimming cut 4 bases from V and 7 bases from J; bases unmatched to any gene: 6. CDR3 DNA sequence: TGTGCCAGCAGCCTACTAGCGGGAGGTTCAAATGAGCAGTTCTTC. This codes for CASSLLAGGSNEQFF.

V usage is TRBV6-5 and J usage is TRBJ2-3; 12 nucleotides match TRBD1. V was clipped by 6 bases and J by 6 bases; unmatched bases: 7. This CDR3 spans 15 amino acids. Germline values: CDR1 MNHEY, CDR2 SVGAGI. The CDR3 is CASSPGQGAWDTQYF. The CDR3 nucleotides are TGTGCCAGCAGCCCGGGACAGGGGGCTTGGGATACGCAGTATTTT.

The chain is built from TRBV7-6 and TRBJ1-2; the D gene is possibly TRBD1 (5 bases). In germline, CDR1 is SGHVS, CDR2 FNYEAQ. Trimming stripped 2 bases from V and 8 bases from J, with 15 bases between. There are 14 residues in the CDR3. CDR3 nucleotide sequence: TGTGCCAGCAGCTTACTTTCCGGGACGTACGGCTACACCTTC. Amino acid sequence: CASSLLSGTYGYTF.

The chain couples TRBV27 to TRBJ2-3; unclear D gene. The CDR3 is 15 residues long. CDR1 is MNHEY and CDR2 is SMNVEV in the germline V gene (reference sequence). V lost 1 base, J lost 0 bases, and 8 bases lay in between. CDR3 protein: CASSLFDGSTDTQYF. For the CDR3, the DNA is TGTGCCAGCAGTTTATTCGACGGGAGCACAGATACGCAGTATTTT.

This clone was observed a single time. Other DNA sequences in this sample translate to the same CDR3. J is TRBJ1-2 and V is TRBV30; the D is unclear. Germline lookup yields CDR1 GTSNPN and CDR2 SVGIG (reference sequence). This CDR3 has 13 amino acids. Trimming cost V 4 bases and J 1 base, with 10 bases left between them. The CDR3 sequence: CAWTVGINYGYTF. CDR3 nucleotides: TGTGCCTGGACAGTCGGAATTAACTATGGCTACACCTTC.

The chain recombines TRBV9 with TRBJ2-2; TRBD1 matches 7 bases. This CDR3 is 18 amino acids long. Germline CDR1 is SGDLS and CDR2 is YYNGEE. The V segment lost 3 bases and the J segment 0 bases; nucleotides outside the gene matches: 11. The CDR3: CASSAPTGATANTGELFF. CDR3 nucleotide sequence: TGTGCCAGCAGCGCTCCCACAGGGGCTACCGCGAACACCGGGGAGCTGTTTTTT.

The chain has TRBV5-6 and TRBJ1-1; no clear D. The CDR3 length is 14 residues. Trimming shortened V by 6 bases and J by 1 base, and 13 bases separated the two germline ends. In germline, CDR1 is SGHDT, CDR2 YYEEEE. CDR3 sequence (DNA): TGTGCCAGCAACTTCGGTTGGGGGAACACTGAAGCTTTCTTT. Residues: CASNFGWGNTEAFF.

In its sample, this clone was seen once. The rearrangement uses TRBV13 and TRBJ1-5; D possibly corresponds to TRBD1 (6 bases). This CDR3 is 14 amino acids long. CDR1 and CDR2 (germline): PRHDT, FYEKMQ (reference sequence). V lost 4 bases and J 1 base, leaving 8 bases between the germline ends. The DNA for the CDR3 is TGTGCCAGCAGCTCGAGGGGGAGCAATCAGCCCCAGCATTTT. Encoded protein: CASSSRGSNQPQHF. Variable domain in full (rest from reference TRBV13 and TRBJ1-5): AAGVIQSPRHLIKEKRETATLKCYPIPRHDTVYWYQQGPGQDPQFLISFYEKMQSDKGSIPDRFSAQQFSDYHSELNMSSLELGDSALYFCASSSRGSNQPQHFGDGTRLSIL.

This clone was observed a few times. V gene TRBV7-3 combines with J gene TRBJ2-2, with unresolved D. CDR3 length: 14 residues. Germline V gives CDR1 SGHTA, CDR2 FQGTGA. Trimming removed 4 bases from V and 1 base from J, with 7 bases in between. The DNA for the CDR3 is TGTGCCAGCAGCTCTTCAGGGAACACCGGGGAGCTGTTTTTT. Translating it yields CASSSSGNTGELFF.

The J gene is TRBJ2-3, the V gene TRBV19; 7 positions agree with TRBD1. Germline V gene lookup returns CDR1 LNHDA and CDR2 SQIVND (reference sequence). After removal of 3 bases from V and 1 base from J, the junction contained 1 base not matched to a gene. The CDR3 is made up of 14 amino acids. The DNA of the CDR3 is TGTGCCAGTAGTATCGGACAGGGCACAGATACGCAGTATTTT. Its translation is CASSIGQGTDTQYF.

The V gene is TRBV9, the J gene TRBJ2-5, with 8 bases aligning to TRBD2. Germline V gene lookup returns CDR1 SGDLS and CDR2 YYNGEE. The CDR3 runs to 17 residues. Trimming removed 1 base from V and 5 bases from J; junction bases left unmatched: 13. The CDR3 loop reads CASSVNPRSGRSETQYF. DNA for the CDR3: TGTGCCAGCAGCGTAAACCCGAGAAGCGGGAGATCGGAGACCCAGTACTTC.

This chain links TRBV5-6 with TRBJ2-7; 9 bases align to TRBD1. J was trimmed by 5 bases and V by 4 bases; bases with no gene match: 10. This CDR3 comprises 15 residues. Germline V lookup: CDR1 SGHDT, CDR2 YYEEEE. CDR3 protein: CASSTIGQGKNEQYF. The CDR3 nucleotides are TGTGCCAGCAGCACCATAGGACAGGGGAAAAACGAGCAGTACTTC.

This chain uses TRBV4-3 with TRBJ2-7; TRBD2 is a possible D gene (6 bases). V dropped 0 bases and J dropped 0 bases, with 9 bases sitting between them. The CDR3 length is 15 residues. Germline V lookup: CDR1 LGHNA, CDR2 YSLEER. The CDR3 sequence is CASSQDWGGSYEQYF. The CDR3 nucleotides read TGCGCCAGCAGCCAAGATTGGGGAGGCTCCTACGAGCAGTACTTC.